The 24 T cell receptor beta chains in this list originate from one sample, sequenced in a study of post-analysis software for immune sequencing data. Study results and limitations: In patients, TRBV5-6, TRBV5-1 and TRBV20-1 belonged to five or six TRBV segments found more frequently than in controls.

Antigens of these TCRs are unknown. Researchers reported that TCR beta cDNA libraries carried unique molecular identifiers. TCRdb fed the PCR reads into MiXCR, producing one record per CDR3 protein. Here the sample spans under 900,000 distinct CDR3 sequences, roughly half being singletons. The source material was blood. These receptor sequences come from a girl between 10 and 17 years old with multiple sclerosis.

The chain recombines TRBV5-1 with TRBJ2-7, with a possible D match to TRBD2 (5 bases). V gave up 4 bases and J gave up 0 bases, with 20 bases separating them. Germline V gene data show CDR1 as SGHRS and CDR2 as YFSETQ. This CDR3 region has 17 residues. The chain's CDR3 is CASSPRGEGFSSYEQYF. The CDR3 bases are TGCGCCAGCAGCCCACGGGGTGAGGGATTCTCCTCCTACGAGCAGTACTTC.

The rearrangement links TRBV18 to TRBJ2-5; 8 nucleotides match TRBD1. The J call could be wrong; TRBJ2-7 is a better fit for the DNA end. The V gene's germline CDR1 is KGHSH and CDR2 LQKENI. The CDR3 is 16 amino acids. CDR3 loop: CASSPLKDRVPYEQYF. CDR3 DNA sequence: TGTGCCAGCTCACCACTGAAGGACAGGGTGCCCTACGAGCAGTACTTC.

The rearrangement links TRBV29-1 to TRBJ2-5; TRBD1 might be the D (6 bases). This CDR3 region has 13 residues. Trimming left V 7 bases short and J 2 bases short, with 14 bases between. The germline V gene encodes CDR1 SQVTM and CDR2 ANQGSEA. This CDR3 is CSAWGQLQETQYF. DNA for the CDR3: TGCAGCGCCTGGGGACAATTGCAAGAGACCCAGTACTTC.

This clonotype appeared once. The chain recombines TRBV27 with TRBJ2-5; D uncertain. The V end lost 2 bases, the J end lost 0 bases, and 4 bases lay between the germline ends. The CDR3 runs to 13 residues. The V gene's germline CDR1 is MNHEY and CDR2 SMNVEV (reference sequence). The CDR3 loop reads CASSLPNQETQYF. The CDR3 DNA sequence: TGTGCCAGCAGTTTACCAAACCAAGAGACCCAGTACTTC.

The chain combines TRBV14 with TRBJ2-1; tentative D call: TRBD2 (5 bases). The CDR3 loop spans 16 amino acids. Germline lookup yields CDR1 SGHDN and CDR2 FVKESK. Trimming cost V 4 bases and J 0 bases, with 13 bases left between them. As DNA, the CDR3 is TGTGCCAGCAGCCTCGGACTGACACGCTCCTACAATGAGCAGTTCTTC. As protein: CASSLGLTRSYNEQFF.

The chain links TRBV7-9 to TRBJ2-3, with 11 bases fitting TRBD2. Germline values: CDR1 SEHNR, CDR2 FQNEAQ (reference sequence). After removal of 4 bases from V and 4 bases from J, the junction contained 4 bases not matched to a gene. This CDR3 spans 15 amino acids. The CDR3 here is CASSSTSGASDTQYF. The CDR3, as DNA: TGTGCCAGCAGCTCGACTAGCGGGGCATCAGATACGCAGTATTTT.

The rearrangement links TRBV6-1 to TRBJ2-2; D possibly uses TRBD1 or TRBD2 (7 bases each). This CDR3 is built from 15 residues. Germline values: CDR1 MNHNS, CDR2 SASEGT. V lost 1 base and J 7 bases, leaving 13 bases between the germline ends. CDR3 bases: TGTGCCAGCAGTGAAGACAGGGGAGGGAGCGGGGAGCTGTTTTTT. Translation gives CASSEDRGGSGELFF.

J is TRBJ1-5 and V is TRBV20-1; D possibly corresponds to TRBD1 (5 bases). Germline V gives CDR1 DFQATT, CDR2 SNEGSKA (reference sequence). The V and J ends lost 5 bases and 2 bases respectively, with 16 bases between them. The length of the CDR3 is 15 residues. CDR3: CSAHLPQGGNQPQHF. The CDR3 bases are TGCAGTGCTCATTTACCCCAGGGCGGCAATCAGCCCCAGCATTTT.

This clonotype was detected a few times. The chain combines TRBV20-1 with TRBJ2-1; 10 nucleotides align to TRBD2. The CDR3 totals 14 residues. J gave up 8 bases and V 5 bases, and 9 bases lay outside the gene matches. The germline V gene has CDR1 DFQATT and CDR2 SNEGSKA (reference sequence). The CDR3 sequence is CSAREREGIYEQFF. The CDR3 DNA reads TGCAGTGCTCGGGAGCGGGAGGGCATATATGAGCAGTTCTTC.

The V call is TRBV29-1, the J call TRBJ1-2; tentatively, D is TRBD1 (5 bases). The V end was cut by 4 bases, the J end by 4 bases, with 13 bases between. This CDR3 has 13 residues. Per the germline V gene, CDR1 is SQVTM and CDR2 is ANQGSEA. The CDR3, as DNA: TGCAGCGTTGGTCACAGACAGATCTATGGCTACACCTTC. Its translation is CSVGHRQIYGYTF.

The sample holds a few counts of this clonotype. This rearrangement joins TRBV7-3 to TRBJ2-1; 8 bases are a match to TRBD2. The germline V gene has CDR1 SGHTA and CDR2 FQGTGA. The CDR3 has 15 amino acids. J was trimmed by 5 bases and V by 4 bases; bases with no gene match: 7. The CDR3 nucleotides read TGTGCCAGCAGCTACACGGGGGGGCCAAACAATGAGCAGTTCTTC. Its translation: CASSYTGGPNNEQFF.

The chain carries TRBV10-1 and TRBJ2-2, with D unclear. Germline V gives CDR1 WNHNN, CDR2 SYGVQD (reference sequence). Trimming removed 6 bases at V and 4 bases at J, with 6 bases between. The CDR3 consists of 12 residues. The CDR3 here is CASSKLTGELFF. The CDR3 DNA is TGCGCCAGCAGCAAACTCACCGGGGAGCTGTTTTTT.

This clonotype occurred a few times. CDR3 in amino acids: CAISTTPISGANVLTF. CDR3 DNA: TGTGCCATCAGCACGACACCTATCTCTGGGGCCAACGTCCTGACTTTC. This chain joins TRBV10-3 and TRBJ2-6; D unresolved. V shed 6 bases and J shed 0 bases, with 12 bases lying between them. Germline CDR1 ENHRY, CDR2 SYGVKD. CDR3 length equals 16 residues.

The chain is built from TRBV10-1 and TRBJ2-7, with 10 nucleotides matching TRBD2. CDR3 length: 15 amino acids. CDR1 WNHNN and CDR2 SYGVQD come from the germline V gene (reference sequence). J gave up 7 bases and V 2 bases, and 8 bases lay outside the gene matches. This chain's CDR3 is CASSEDELAGREQYF. CDR3 DNA sequence: TGCGCCAGCAGTGAGGATGAACTAGCGGGGCGGGAGCAGTACTTC.

The chain is built from TRBV29-1 and TRBJ1-1; D call uncertain. This CDR3 comprises 12 residues. The V gene's germline CDR1 is SQVTM and CDR2 ANQGSEA. V lost 5 bases and J lost 7, with 14 bases in between. This chain's CDR3 is CSVQIGRHEAFF. The CDR3 bases are TGCAGCGTTCAAATAGGACGGCATGAAGCTTTCTTT.

The chain links TRBV4-3 to TRBJ1-2; TRBD1 is a possible D gene (5 bases). The CDR3 totals 14 residues. Germline V gene data show CDR1 as LGHNA and CDR2 as YSLEER. V gave up 0 bases and J gave up 4 bases, with 9 bases separating them. CDR3 in amino acids: CASSQDPGTYGYTF. The CDR3 nucleotides are TGCGCCAGCAGCCAAGACCCTGGGACCTATGGCTACACCTTC.

The chain combines TRBV5-1 with TRBJ1-4; D is unresolved. Trimming stripped 0 bases from V and 0 bases from J, with 9 bases between. CDR3 size: 16 residues. Germline lookup yields CDR1 SGHRS and CDR2 YFSETQ. CDR3 coding DNA: TGCGCCAGCAGCTTGGCCAGCCGTGCAACTAATGAAAAACTGTTTTTT. Its translation: CASSLASRATNEKLFF.

This clonotype was found a few times. The chain couples TRBV11-2 to TRBJ2-1; the D is unclear. V shed 4 bases and J shed 1 base, with 5 bases lying between them. The germline gives CDR1 SGHAT, CDR2 FQNNGV. The CDR3 has 13 amino acids. The CDR3 region has the DNA TGTGCCAGCAGCTCCGAATCCTACAATGAGCAGTTCTTC. It encodes CASSSESYNEQFF. Supplemented by reference TRBV11-2 and TRBJ2-1, the full variable domain reads EAGVAQSPRYKIIEKRQSVAFWCNPISGHATLYWYQQILGQGPKLLIQFQNNGVVDDSQLPKDRFSAERLKGVDSTLKIQPAKLEDSAVYLCASSSESYNEQFFGPGTRLTVL.

This clonotype was found once. The rearrangement joins TRBV7-2 to TRBJ2-1; 10 bases match TRBD1. This CDR3 is built from 18 residues. J was trimmed by 3 bases and V by 2 bases; bases with no gene match: 10. Germline-derived CDR1 and CDR2 are SGHTA and FQGNSA. The chain's CDR3 is CASSLMTGGLINYNEQFF. As DNA, the CDR3 is TGTGCCAGCAGCTTAATGACAGGGGGCCTTATCAACTACAATGAGCAGTTCTTC.

The chain is built from TRBV6-6 and TRBJ1-2, with D maybe TRBD1 (6 bases). Germline V gene sequence: CDR1 MNHNY, CDR2 SVGAGI (reference sequence). Trimming pared 7 bases from V and 1 base from J, leaving 19 bases between. The CDR3 runs 16 residues. In DNA form, the CDR3 reads TGTGCCAGCATCCCTGGGGGCAGGGTTTATAACTATGGCTACACCTTC. This encodes CASIPGGRVYNYGYTF.

This chain links TRBV6-5 with TRBJ1-2; tentatively, D is TRBD1 (6 bases). Germline CDR1 reads MNHEY; CDR2 reads SVGAGI. This CDR3 spans 16 amino acids. The V end was cut by 4 bases, the J end by 1 base, with 16 bases between. In DNA form, the CDR3 reads TGTGCCAGCAGTTGGGACCCTAGGGGGGATAACTATGGCTACACCTTC. Protein sequence: CASSWDPRGDNYGYTF.

This clonotype was observed once. CDR3 sequence: CASRTGGGNIQYF. The DNA for the CDR3 is TGTGCCAGCAGGACAGGGGGAGGAAACATTCAGTACTTC. V gene TRBV6-1 combines with J gene TRBJ2-4, with 9 bases aligning to TRBD1. The CDR3 runs 13 residues. Trimming removed 6 bases from V and 6 bases from J; junction bases left unmatched: 3. From germline, CDR1 is MNHNS and CDR2 SASEGT.

This clonotype was found a few times. The chain uses TRBV12-3 or TRBV12-4 and TRBJ2-7, with D perhaps matching TRBD1 (5 bases). CDR3 size: 16 residues. Trimming cost V 2 bases and J 0 bases, with 14 bases left between them. The CDR3 DNA is TGTGCCAGCAGTTTAAGGGGAAGCCGAAGCTCCTACGAGCAGTACTTC. This gives the protein CASSLRGSRSSYEQYF.

The V gene is TRBV24-1, the J gene TRBJ2-1; 8 nucleotides match TRBD1. Trimming cost V 7 bases and J 3 bases; bases outside gene matches: 7. This CDR3 has 15 amino acids. CDR1 KGHDR and CDR2 SFDVKD come from the germline V gene. The CDR3 protein is CATSAGQASYNEQFF. CDR3 DNA sequence: TGTGCCACCAGCGCGGGACAGGCCAGCTACAATGAGCAGTTCTTC.